The 30 T cell receptor beta chains in this list originate from one sample, sequenced in a study of PD-1 blockade in classical Hodgkin lymphoma. Indicated time point: cycle 4 day 1 (C4D1), after less than 7 weeks of nivolumab. All trial patients relapsed after autologous stem cell transplantation. Magnetic negative selection, applied to thawed PBMCs, was used to isolate the CD8+ T cells. Sequenced by immunoSEQ multiplex PCR; TCRdb stores in-frame clones only, minus some. The sample yields more than 12,000 clones, 75% to 90% seen once. The source material was CD8+ T cells from blood, sampled before the fourth cycle of nivolumab. Every receptor here comes from a human donor with classical Hodgkin lymphoma.

The chain employs TRBV11-2 and TRBJ2-7; 10 positions match TRBD2. V was pared by 1 base and J by 3 bases, with 3 bases of the junction left unmatched. CDR3 size: 15 residues. Germline V CDR1 and CDR2: SGHAT, FQNNGV. CDR3 coding DNA: TGTGCCAGCAGCTTAGTAGCGGGAGGATTCTACGAGCAGTACTTC. Its translation: CASSLVAGGFYEQYF.

This chain connects TRBV9 to TRBJ2-1; 7 bases match TRBD2. With V trimmed by 1 base and J by 0 bases, 4 bases remained unmatched. CDR3 length: 16 residues. Germline CDR1 is SGDLS and CDR2 is YYNGEE. The CDR3, as DNA: TGTGCCAGCAGCGTAATGGCGGGGGACTCCTACAATGAGCAGTTCTTC. It encodes CASSVMAGDSYNEQFF.

V gene TRBV4-1 combines with J gene TRBJ2-1, with 10 bases matching TRBD2. Germline assignment: CDR1 MGHRA and CDR2 YSYEKL. V lost 4 bases and J lost 0; bases outside the gene matches: 9. The CDR3 runs 18 residues. The CDR3 sequence: CASSPGLARTSSYNEQFF. The DNA of the CDR3 is TGCGCCAGCAGCCCGGGACTAGCGAGGACGAGCTCCTACAATGAGCAGTTCTTC.

V is TRBV5-8 and J is TRBJ2-7; 9 bases are shared with TRBD1. V was clipped by 5 bases and J by 3 bases; unmatched bases: 9. The CDR3 is made up of 15 amino acids. CDR1 SGHTS and CDR2 YDEGEE come from the germline V gene. The CDR3 spells CASSSGQGIVYEQYF. CDR3 nucleotide sequence: TGTGCCAGCAGTTCCGGACAGGGGATCGTCTACGAGCAGTACTTC. Complete variable domain (other parts from reference TRBV5-8 and TRBJ2-7): EAGVTQSPTHLIKTRGQQATLRCSPISGHTSVYWYQQALGLGLQFLLWYDEGEERNRGNFPPRFSGRQFPNYSSELNVNALELEDSALYLCASSSGQGIVYEQYFGPGTRLTVT.

This sequence joins TRBV6-1 and TRBJ2-2, with TRBD2 matching over 9 bases. The CDR3 consists of 15 residues. The ends lost 5 bases at V and 7 bases at J; junction bases unmatched: 8. Germline CDR1 MNHNS, CDR2 SASEGT. In nucleotides, the CDR3 is TGTGCCAGCAGTATTAGCGGGAGTGGGATCGGGGAGCTGTTTTTT. The encoded protein is CASSISGSGIGELFF.

The V call is TRBV27, the J call TRBJ2-1, with 10 bases that match TRBD2. The CDR3 loop spans 16 amino acids. CDR1 MNHEY and CDR2 SMNVEV come from the germline V gene (reference sequence). The V gene end was trimmed by 1 base and the J gene end by 4 bases; junction bases not matched to a gene: 4. CDR3 amino acids: CASSLLGTSAYNEQFF. The CDR3 region has the DNA TGTGCCAGCAGTTTATTGGGGACTAGCGCATACAATGAGCAGTTCTTC.

V usage is TRBV13 and J usage is TRBJ2-1; D not resolved. The germline V gene has CDR1 PRHDT and CDR2 FYEKMQ (reference sequence). This CDR3 has 12 residues. The germline V and J ends were trimmed by 1 base and 7 bases, with 5 bases remaining between them. CDR3 region: CASSLVRNEQFF. The CDR3 nucleotides are TGTGCCAGCAGCTTAGTGCGAAATGAGCAGTTCTTC.

This clone occurred once. The J gene is TRBJ1-2, the V gene TRBV6-1; the D is unclear. V shed 2 bases and J shed 10 bases, with 5 bases lying between them. The CDR3 is 10 amino acids. Germline-derived CDR1 and CDR2 are MNHNS and SASEGT. DNA for the CDR3: TGTGCCAGCAGTGAACACGACTACACCTTC. Protein product: CASSEHDYTF.

The rearrangement joins TRBV9 to TRBJ2-6; 7 positions agree with TRBD1. Germline CDR1 and CDR2: SGDLS and YYNGEE. The CDR3 totals 18 residues. The V gene end was trimmed by 0 bases and the J gene end by 0 bases; junction bases not matched to a gene: 6. CDR3 DNA sequence: TGTGCCAGCAGCGTAGTTGACAGGGCGAGCTCTGGGGCCAACGTCCTGACTTTC. Protein product: CASSVVDRASSGANVLTF. Using reference TRBV9 and TRBJ2-6 for the parts outside the CDR3, the full variable domain is DSGVTQTPKHLITATGQRVTLRCSPRSGDLSVYWYQQSLDQGLQFLIQYYNGEERAKGNILERFSAQQFPDLHSELNLSSLELGDSALYFCASSVVDRASSGANVLTFGAGSRLTVL.

This chain joins TRBV30 and TRBJ1-1; unclear D gene. This CDR3 contains 11 residues. Between the trimmed V and J ends, which lost 0 bases and 9 bases, there was a span of 8 bases. Germline V gene sequence: CDR1 GTSNPN, CDR2 SVGIG (reference sequence). CDR3: CAWSVGDQAFF. The CDR3 DNA sequence: TGTGCCTGGAGTGTTGGGGATCAAGCTTTCTTT.

This rearrangement joins TRBV11-1 to TRBJ1-4; a possible D gene is TRBD1 (5 bases). V was clipped by 1 base and J by 6 bases, with 12 bases between them. From germline, CDR1 is SGHAT and CDR2 FQDESV (reference sequence). The CDR3 loop spans 15 amino acids. The CDR3 spells CASSLEAGGDEKLFF. CDR3 nucleotides: TGTGCCAGCAGCTTAGAAGCTGGGGGGGATGAAAAACTGTTTTTT.

The gene calls are TRBV11-3 and TRBJ1-2; D not resolved. Germline V gene lookup returns CDR1 SGHNT and CDR2 YENEEA. With 2 bases removed from V and 2 bases from J, the gap between germline ends came to 9 bases. This CDR3 spans 14 amino acids. The CDR3 loop reads CASSLNSENYGYTF. The CDR3, as DNA: TGTGCCAGCAGCTTAAACAGTGAAAACTATGGCTACACCTTC.

The gene calls are TRBV7-9 and TRBJ2-1, with 8 bases lining up with TRBD2. The CDR3 sequence is 16 residues long. In germline, CDR1 is SEHNR, CDR2 FQNEAQ (reference sequence). The junction had 4 bases not matched to a gene; V was cut back by 1 base and J by 2 bases. CDR3 region: CASSLGTSGTYNEQFF. In DNA, the CDR3 is TGTGCCAGCAGCTTAGGTACTAGCGGAACCTACAATGAGCAGTTCTTC.

The genes are TRBV28 and TRBJ1-1, with TRBD1 matching over 9 bases. CDR1 MDHEN and CDR2 SYDVKM come from the germline V gene. The CDR3 sequence is 16 residues long. V lost 3 bases to trimming and J lost 0 bases; unmatched junction nucleotides: 5. CDR3 region: CASSFGDREMNTEAFF. The CDR3, as DNA: TGTGCCAGCAGTTTTGGGGACAGGGAGATGAACACTGAAGCTTTCTTT.

The chain uses TRBV4-2 and TRBJ2-3; TRBD1 agrees at 9 bases. The CDR3 is 13 amino acids. From germline, CDR1 is LGHNA and CDR2 YNFKEQ. J was trimmed by 8 bases and V by 4 bases; bases with no gene match: 4. CDR3 region: CASSRTGETTQYF. The CDR3 DNA sequence: TGTGCCAGCAGCCGGACAGGGGAGACTACGCAGTATTTT.

The chain uses TRBV7-8 and TRBJ1-2; possibly TRBD1 for D (5 bases). The germline CDR1 and CDR2 sequences are SGHVS and FQNEAQ. V lost 0 bases to trimming and J lost 8 bases, with 16 bases between them. The CDR3 sequence is 15 residues long. Written as DNA, the CDR3 is TGTGCCAGCAGCTTAGCAGGGGATCTCCTGGGAGGCTACACCTTC. Its translation: CASSLAGDLLGGYTF.

This rearrangement joins TRBV28 to TRBJ2-7; perhaps TRBD2 as D (5 bases). V was shortened by 6 bases and J by 4 bases, with 22 bases between the two germline ends. Germline V CDR1 and CDR2: MDHEN, SYDVKM. The CDR3 length is 16 residues. The CDR3 sequence: CASSPTSGDASYEQYF. The DNA for the CDR3 is TGTGCCAGCAGCCCTACTAGTGGGGATGCTAGTTACGAGCAGTACTTC.

This sequence joins TRBV28 and TRBJ2-1; weak D call: TRBD1 (6 bases). V was trimmed by 8 bases and J by 6 bases, leaving 11 bases between them. Per germline, CDR1 MDHEN and CDR2 SYDVKM. This CDR3 has 12 residues. The CDR3 DNA sequence: TGTGCCAGCTTCGCAGGGGCCAATGAGCAGTTCTTC. The encoded protein is CASFAGANEQFF.

This sequence joins TRBV28 and TRBJ2-1; D is possibly TRBD2 (6 bases). CDR3 length: 14 amino acids. The V end lost 6 bases, the J end lost 5 bases, and 14 bases lay between the germline ends. Germline V gives CDR1 MDHEN, CDR2 SYDVKM. As DNA, the CDR3 is TGTGCCAGCAGCGCTAGACTAGGTGACAATGAGCAGTTCTTC. It specifies CASSARLGDNEQFF.

This clone turned up a few times. V usage is TRBV27 and J usage is TRBJ2-7; perhaps TRBD1 as D (6 bases). CDR3 length equals 14 residues. Per the germline V gene, CDR1 is MNHEY and CDR2 is SMNVEV (reference sequence). With 4 bases removed from V and 2 bases from J, the gap between germline ends came to 12 bases. The DNA for the CDR3 is TGTGCCAGCAGTTCGATGACAGGTCCCTACGAGCAGTACTTC. Translation: CASSSMTGPYEQYF.

The gene calls are TRBV5-8 and TRBJ2-2, with D uncertain. CDR1 SGHTS and CDR2 YDEGEE come from the germline V gene. CDR3 length equals 15 residues. Trimming cost V 0 bases and J 4 bases, with 10 bases left between them. This CDR3 is CASSLERIPTGELFF. CDR3 nucleotide sequence: TGTGCCAGCAGCTTGGAAAGAATACCCACCGGGGAGCTGTTTTTT.

In this sample, this clone turned up once. The V gene is TRBV2, the J gene TRBJ2-1, with 9 bases aligning to TRBD1. V shed 5 bases, J shed 9 bases, and the junction held 8 bases outside the gene matches. The CDR3 spans 14 residues. Germline-derived CDR1 and CDR2 are SNHLY and FYNNEI. The CDR3 DNA reads as TGTGCCAGCAGTCAGGGGACAGGGCGCGGTGAGCAGTTCTTC. Residues: CASSQGTGRGEQFF.

V usage is TRBV7-9 and J usage is TRBJ2-7; D uncertain. Between the trimmed V and J ends, which lost 5 bases and 2 bases, there was a span of 4 bases. The CDR3 loop spans 11 amino acids. Germline assignment: CDR1 SEHNR and CDR2 FQNEAQ (reference sequence). In DNA, the CDR3 is TGTGCCAGCAGCGGGGCCTACGAGCAGTACTTC. As protein: CASSGAYEQYF.

The chain combines TRBV11-1 with TRBJ1-4, with a possible D match to TRBD1 (5 bases). V lost 2 bases, J lost 6 bases, and 10 bases lay in between. The CDR3 contains 14 residues. CDR1 and CDR2 from the germline V gene are SGHAT and FQDESV (reference sequence). The CDR3 reads CASSLRGADEKLFF. The CDR3 DNA reads as TGTGCCAGCAGCTTAAGGGGTGCGGATGAAAAACTGTTTTTT.

The rearrangement uses TRBV5-4 and TRBJ1-2; D unclear. The V gene's germline CDR1 is SGHNT and CDR2 YYREEE (reference sequence). This CDR3 has 12 amino acids. The V end lost 0 bases, the J end lost 8 bases, and 8 bases lay between the germline ends. CDR3 nucleotide sequence: TGTGCCAGCAGCTTGGTGGGGAACGGCTACACCTTC. It translates to CASSLVGNGYTF.

This chain connects TRBV7-9 to TRBJ2-3, with 9 bases matching TRBD2. The V segment lost 0 bases and the J segment 3 bases; nucleotides outside the gene matches: 1. CDR1 and CDR2 (germline): SEHNR, FQNEAQ (reference sequence). This CDR3 has 15 residues. The CDR3 bases are TGTGCCAGCAGCTTAGCGACTAGCGGAACAGATACGCAGTATTTT. This gives the protein CASSLATSGTDTQYF. The full variable domain, completed using reference TRBV7-9 and TRBJ2-3, is DTGVSQNPRHKITKRGQNVTFRCDPISEHNRLYWYRQTLGQGPEFLTYFQNEAQLEKSRLLSDRFSAERPKGSFSTLEIQRTEQGDSAMYLCASSLATSGTDTQYFGPGTRLTVL.

The CDR3 is CASSDRDRGVIQYF. The CDR3 DNA reads TGTGCCAGCAGCGACCGGGACAGGGGAGTCATTCAGTACTTC. The genes are TRBV9 and TRBJ2-4, with TRBD1 identical over 10 bases. There are 14 residues in the CDR3. V gave up 3 bases and J gave up 9 bases; unmatched junction bases: 6. CDR1 and CDR2 (germline): SGDLS, YYNGEE.

This clone occurred a few times. The chain has TRBV7-9 and TRBJ1-2; 10 bases are a match to TRBD1. The germline V gene encodes CDR1 SEHNR and CDR2 FQNEAQ (reference sequence). The CDR3 consists of 17 residues. Trimming removed 5 bases from V and 4 bases from J; junction bases left unmatched: 13. CDR3 sequence reads: CASSHGQGESLRYGYTF. CDR3 DNA: TGTGCCAGCAGCCACGGACAGGGGGAAAGCCTTCGCTATGGCTACACCTTC.

The chain recombines TRBV13 with TRBJ1-4; a weak D match, TRBD1 (5 bases). Per germline, CDR1 PRHDT and CDR2 FYEKMQ (reference sequence). Trimming took 6 bases from V and 7 from J, leaving 15 bases between them. The CDR3 sequence is 14 residues long. The CDR3, as DNA: TGTGCCAGCAGGTTGGAGGGGTCCGGTGAAAAACTGTTTTTT. Translated: CASRLEGSGEKLFF.

The chain couples TRBV28 to TRBJ2-3, with 9 nucleotides matching TRBD2. Germline V lookup: CDR1 MDHEN, CDR2 SYDVKM. The length of the CDR3 is 18 residues. Trimming removed 3 bases from V and 2 bases from J; junction bases left unmatched: 12. The CDR3 nucleotides are TGTGCCAGCAGTTTGGCCACGACCCTAGCGGGGAACACAGATACGCAGTATTTT. Protein: CASSLATTLAGNTDTQYF. The entire variable domain, with the rest obtained from reference TRBV28 and TRBJ2-3, is as follows: DVKVTQSSRYLVKRTGEKVFLECVQDMDHENMFWYRQDPGLGLRLIYFSYDVKMKEKGDIPEGYSVSREKKERFSLILESASTNQTSMYLCASSLATTLAGNTDTQYFGPGTRLTVL.